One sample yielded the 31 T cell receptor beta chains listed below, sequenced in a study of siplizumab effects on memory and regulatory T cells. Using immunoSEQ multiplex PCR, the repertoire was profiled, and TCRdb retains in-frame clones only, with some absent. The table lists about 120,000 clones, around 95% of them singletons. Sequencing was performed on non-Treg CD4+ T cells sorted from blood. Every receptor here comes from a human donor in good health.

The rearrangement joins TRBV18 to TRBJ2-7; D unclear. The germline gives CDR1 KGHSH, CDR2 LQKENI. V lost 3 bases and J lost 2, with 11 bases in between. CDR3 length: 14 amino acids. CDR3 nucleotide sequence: TGTGCCAGCTCACCCGGCAGACGGACCTACGAGCAGTACTTC. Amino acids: CASSPGRRTYEQYF.

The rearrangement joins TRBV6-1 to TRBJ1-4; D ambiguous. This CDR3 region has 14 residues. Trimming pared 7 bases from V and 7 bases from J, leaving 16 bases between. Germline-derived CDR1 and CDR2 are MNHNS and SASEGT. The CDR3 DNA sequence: TGTGCCAGCACCGAAGGGTCCTGGCGTGAAAAACTGTTTTTT. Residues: CASTEGSWREKLFF.

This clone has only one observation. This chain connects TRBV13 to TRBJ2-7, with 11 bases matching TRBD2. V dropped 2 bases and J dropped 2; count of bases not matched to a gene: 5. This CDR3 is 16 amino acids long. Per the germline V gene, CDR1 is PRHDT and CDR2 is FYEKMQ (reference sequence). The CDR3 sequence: CASSLRLAGGTYEQYF. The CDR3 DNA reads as TGTGCCAGCAGCTTAAGGCTAGCGGGGGGCACCTACGAGCAGTACTTC.

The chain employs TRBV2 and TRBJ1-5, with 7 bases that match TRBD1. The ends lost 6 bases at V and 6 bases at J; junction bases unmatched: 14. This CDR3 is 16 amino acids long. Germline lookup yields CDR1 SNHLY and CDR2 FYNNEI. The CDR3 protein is CASSKHRDSRVQPQHF. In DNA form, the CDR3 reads TGTGCCAGCAGCAAACACCGGGACAGTAGGGTTCAGCCCCAGCATTTT.

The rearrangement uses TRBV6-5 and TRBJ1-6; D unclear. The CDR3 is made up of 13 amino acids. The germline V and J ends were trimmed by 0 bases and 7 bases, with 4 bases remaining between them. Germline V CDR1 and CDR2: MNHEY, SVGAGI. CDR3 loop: CASSYSQNSPLHF. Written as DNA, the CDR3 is TGTGCCAGCAGTTACTCCCAGAATTCACCCCTCCACTTT.

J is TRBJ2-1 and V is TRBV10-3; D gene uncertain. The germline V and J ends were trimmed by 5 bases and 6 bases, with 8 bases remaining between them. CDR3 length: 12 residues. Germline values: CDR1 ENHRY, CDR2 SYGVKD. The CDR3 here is CAISSGSNEQFF. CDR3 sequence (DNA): TGTGCCATCAGTTCGGGTTCCAATGAGCAGTTCTTC.

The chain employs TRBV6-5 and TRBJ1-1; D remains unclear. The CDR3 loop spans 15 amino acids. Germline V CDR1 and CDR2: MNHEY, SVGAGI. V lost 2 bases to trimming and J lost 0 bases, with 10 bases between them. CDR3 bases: TGTGCCAGCAGTTACACCTCAAAAGTGAACACTGAAGCTTTCTTT. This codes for CASSYTSKVNTEAFF.

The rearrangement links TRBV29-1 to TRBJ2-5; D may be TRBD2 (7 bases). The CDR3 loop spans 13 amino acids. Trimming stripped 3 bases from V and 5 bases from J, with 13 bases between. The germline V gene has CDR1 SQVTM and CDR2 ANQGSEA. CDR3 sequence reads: CSVEAGAGETQYF. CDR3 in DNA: TGCAGCGTTGAGGCGGGGGCCGGGGAGACCCAGTACTTC.

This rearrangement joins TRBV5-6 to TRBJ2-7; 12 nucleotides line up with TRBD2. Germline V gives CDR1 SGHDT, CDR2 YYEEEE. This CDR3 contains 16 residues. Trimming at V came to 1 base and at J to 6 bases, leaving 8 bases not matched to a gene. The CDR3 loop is CASSLTSGGPLPEQYF. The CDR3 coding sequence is TGTGCCAGCAGCTTGACTAGCGGGGGGCCCCTGCCCGAGCAGTACTTC.

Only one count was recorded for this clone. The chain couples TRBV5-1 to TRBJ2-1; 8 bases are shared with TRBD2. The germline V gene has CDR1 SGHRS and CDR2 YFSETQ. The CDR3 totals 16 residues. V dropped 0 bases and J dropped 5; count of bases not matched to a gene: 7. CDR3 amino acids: CASSLGSLAGNNEQFF. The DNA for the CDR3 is TGCGCCAGCAGCTTGGGGTCCCTAGCGGGTAACAATGAGCAGTTCTTC.

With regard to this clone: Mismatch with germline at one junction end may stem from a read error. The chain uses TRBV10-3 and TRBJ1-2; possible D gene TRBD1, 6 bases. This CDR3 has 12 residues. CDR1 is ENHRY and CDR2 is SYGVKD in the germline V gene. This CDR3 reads CAISEGGYGNTF. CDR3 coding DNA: TGTGCCATCAGTGAAGGGGGGTATGGCAACACCTTC.

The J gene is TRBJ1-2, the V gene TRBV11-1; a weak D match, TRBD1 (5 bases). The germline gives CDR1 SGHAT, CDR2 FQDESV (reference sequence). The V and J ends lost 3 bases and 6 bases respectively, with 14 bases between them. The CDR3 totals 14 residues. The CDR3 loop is CASSFARWGHGYTF. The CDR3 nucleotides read TGTGCCAGCAGCTTCGCGCGATGGGGCCATGGCTACACCTTC.

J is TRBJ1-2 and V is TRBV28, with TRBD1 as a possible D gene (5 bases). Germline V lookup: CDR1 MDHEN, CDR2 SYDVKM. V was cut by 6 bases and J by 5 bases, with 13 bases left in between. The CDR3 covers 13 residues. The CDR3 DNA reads TGTGCCAGCAGGCCAGGGCTGGATTATGGCTACACCTTC. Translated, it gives CASRPGLDYGYTF.

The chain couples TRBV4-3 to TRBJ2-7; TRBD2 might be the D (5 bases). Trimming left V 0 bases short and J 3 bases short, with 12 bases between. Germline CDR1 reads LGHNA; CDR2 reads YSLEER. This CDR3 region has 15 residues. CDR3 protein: CASSQDRGSFYEQYF. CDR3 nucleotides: TGCGCCAGCAGCCAAGATCGGGGTAGCTTCTACGAGCAGTACTTC.

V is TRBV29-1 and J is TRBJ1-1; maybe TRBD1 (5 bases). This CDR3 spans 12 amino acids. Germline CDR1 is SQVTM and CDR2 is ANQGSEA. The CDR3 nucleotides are TGCATCGGACACGGGCTGAACACTGAAGCTTTCTTT. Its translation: CIGHGLNTEAFF.

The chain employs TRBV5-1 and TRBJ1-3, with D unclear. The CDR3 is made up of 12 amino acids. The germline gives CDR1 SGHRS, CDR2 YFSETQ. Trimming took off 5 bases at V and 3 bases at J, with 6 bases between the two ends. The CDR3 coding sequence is TGCGCCAGCAGGGAGGGTGGAAACACCATATATTTT. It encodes CASREGGNTIYF.

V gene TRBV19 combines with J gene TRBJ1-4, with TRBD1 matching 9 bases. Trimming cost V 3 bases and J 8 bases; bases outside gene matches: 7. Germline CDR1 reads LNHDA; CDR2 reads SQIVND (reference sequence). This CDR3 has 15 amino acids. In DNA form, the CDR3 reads TGTGCCAGTAGTATCGTGGACAGGGGTTTAGAAAAACTGTTTTTT. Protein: CASSIVDRGLEKLFF.

This CDR3 reads CATSFGTGGVFF. The DNA for the CDR3 is TGTGCCACCAGCTTCGGGACAGGGGGGGTGTTCTTC. The V gene is TRBV15, the J gene TRBJ2-1, with 11 bases lining up with TRBD1. CDR3 length: 12 residues. Germline CDR1 and CDR2: LNHNV and YYDKDF (reference sequence). After removal of 5 bases from V and 15 bases from J, the junction contained 6 bases not matched to a gene. Together with reference TRBV15 and TRBJ2-1, the CDR3 gives the full variable domain: DAMVIQNPRYQVTQFGKPVTLSCSQTLNHNVMYWYQQKSSQAPKLLFHYYDKDFNNEADTPDNFQSRRPNTSFCFLDIRSPGLGDTAMYLCATSFGTGGVFFGPGTRLTVL.

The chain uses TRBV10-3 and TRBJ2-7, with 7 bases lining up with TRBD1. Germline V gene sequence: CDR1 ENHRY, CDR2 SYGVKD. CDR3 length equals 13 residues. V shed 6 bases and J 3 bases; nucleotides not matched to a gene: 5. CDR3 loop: CAISYRDSYEQYF. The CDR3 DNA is TGTGCCATCAGCTACCGGGACAGCTACGAGCAGTACTTC.

The CDR3 region has the DNA TGTGCCAGCAGCTCCCTAGCGGGGACACAAGAGACCCAGTACTTC. It is translated as CASSSLAGTQETQYF. The V gene is TRBV7-6, the J gene TRBJ2-5; 9 positions agree with TRBD2. The CDR3 runs 15 residues. Germline V lookup: CDR1 SGHVS, CDR2 FNYEAQ. The ends lost 4 bases at V and 2 bases at J; junction bases unmatched: 5.

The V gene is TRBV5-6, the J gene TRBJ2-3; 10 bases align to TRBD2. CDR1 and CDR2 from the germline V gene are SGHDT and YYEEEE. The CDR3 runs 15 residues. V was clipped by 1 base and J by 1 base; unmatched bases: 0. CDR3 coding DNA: TGTGCCAGCAGCTTGACTAGCGGGGGCACAGATACGCAGTATTTT. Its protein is CASSLTSGGTDTQYF.

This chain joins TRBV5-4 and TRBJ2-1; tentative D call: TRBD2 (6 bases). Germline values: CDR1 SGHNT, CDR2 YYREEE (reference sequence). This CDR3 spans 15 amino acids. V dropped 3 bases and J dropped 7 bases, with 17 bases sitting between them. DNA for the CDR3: TGTGCCAGCAGCTGGGTTGGCGGGAATAGGAATGAGCAGTTCTTC. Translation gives CASSWVGGNRNEQFF.

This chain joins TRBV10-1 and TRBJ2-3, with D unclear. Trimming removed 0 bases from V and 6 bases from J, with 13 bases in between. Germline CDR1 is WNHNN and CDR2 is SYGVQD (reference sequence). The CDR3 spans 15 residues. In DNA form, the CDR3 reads TGCGCCAGCAGTGAGTCGAAGGCTACGGCGGATACGCAGTATTTT. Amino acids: CASSESKATADTQYF.

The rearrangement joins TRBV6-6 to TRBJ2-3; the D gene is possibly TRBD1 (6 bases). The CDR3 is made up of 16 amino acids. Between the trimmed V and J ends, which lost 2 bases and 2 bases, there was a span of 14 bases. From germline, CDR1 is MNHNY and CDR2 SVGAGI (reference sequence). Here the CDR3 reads CASSYGQGGTTDTQYF. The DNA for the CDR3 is TGTGCCAGCAGTTACGGGCAAGGGGGAACCACAGATACGCAGTATTTT.

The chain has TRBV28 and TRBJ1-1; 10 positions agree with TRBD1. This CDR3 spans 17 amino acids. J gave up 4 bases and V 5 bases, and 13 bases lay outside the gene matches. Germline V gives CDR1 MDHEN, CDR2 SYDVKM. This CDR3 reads CASSPGTGAPKGTEAFF. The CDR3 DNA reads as TGTGCCAGCAGTCCCGGGACAGGGGCCCCGAAGGGCACTGAAGCTTTCTTT. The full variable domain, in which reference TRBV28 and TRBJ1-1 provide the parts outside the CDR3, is DVKVTQSSRYLVKRTGEKVFLECVQDMDHENMFWYRQDPGLGLRLIYFSYDVKMKEKGDIPEGYSVSREKKERFSLILESASTNQTSMYLCASSPGTGAPKGTEAFFGQGTRLTVV.

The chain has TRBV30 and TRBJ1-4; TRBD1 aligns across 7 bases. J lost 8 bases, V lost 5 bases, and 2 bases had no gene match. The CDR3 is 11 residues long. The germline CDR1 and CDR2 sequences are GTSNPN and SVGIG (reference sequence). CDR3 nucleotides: TGTGCCTGGGGACAGGCCGAAAAACTGTTTTTT. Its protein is CAWGQAEKLFF.

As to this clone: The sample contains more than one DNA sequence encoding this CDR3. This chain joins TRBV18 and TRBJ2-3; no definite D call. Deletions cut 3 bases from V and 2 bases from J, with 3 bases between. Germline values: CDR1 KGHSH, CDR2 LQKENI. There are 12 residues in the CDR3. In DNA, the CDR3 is TGTGCCAGCTCACCGGCCACAGATACGCAGTATTTT. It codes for CASSPATDTQYF.

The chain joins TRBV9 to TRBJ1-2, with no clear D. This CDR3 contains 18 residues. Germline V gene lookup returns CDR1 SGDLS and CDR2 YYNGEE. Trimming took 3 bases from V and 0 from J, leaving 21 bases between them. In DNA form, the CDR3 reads TGTGCCAGCAGCGCTCCATACTTCCCACATGCGCCTAACTATGGCTACACCTTC. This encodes CASSAPYFPHAPNYGYTF.

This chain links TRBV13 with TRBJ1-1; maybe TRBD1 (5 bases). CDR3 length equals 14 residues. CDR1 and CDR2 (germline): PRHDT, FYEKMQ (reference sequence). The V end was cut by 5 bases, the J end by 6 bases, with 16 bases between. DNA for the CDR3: TGTGCCAGCAGCCTCCGGGGTCTGGGGGCTGAAGCTTTCTTT. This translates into CASSLRGLGAEAFF.

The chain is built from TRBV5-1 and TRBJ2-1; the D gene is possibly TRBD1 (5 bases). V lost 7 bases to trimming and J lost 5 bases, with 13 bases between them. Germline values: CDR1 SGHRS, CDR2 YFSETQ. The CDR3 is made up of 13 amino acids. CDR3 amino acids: CASSTIRDNEQFF. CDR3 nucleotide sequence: TGCGCCAGCTCTACAATCAGGGACAATGAGCAGTTCTTC.

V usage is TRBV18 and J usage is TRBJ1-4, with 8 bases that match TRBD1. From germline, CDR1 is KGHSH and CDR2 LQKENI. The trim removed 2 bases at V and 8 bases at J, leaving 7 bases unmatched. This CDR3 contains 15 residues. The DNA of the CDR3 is TGTGCCAGCTCACCATCAGGACAGGGCAACGAAAAACTGTTTTTT. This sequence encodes CASSPSGQGNEKLFF.